This TCR beta chain was sequenced for a study of cytomegalovirus exposure and HLA in healthy donors. This clone has just a few counts. 13 Jbeta primers and 60 Vbeta primers were used for the PCR. Assay used: immunoSEQ multiplex PCR; TCRdb lists only in-frame clones, some missing. The table has about 100,000 clones, approximately 70% seen once. The CDR3 spans 16 residues. V was trimmed by 4 bases and J by 0 bases, leaving 15 bases between them. In germline, CDR1 is MDHEN, CDR2 SYDVKM. This clonotype was obtained from a woman in her late teens or twenties in good health and CMV-seropositive. The sequencing input was PBMCs. V gene TRBV28 combines with J gene TRBJ1-2; D may be TRBD1 (5 bases). The CDR3 DNA sequence: TGTGCCAGCAGTTCCCTCCCCATGACAGCTAACTATGGCTACACCTTC. Translated: CASSSLPMTANYGYTF.